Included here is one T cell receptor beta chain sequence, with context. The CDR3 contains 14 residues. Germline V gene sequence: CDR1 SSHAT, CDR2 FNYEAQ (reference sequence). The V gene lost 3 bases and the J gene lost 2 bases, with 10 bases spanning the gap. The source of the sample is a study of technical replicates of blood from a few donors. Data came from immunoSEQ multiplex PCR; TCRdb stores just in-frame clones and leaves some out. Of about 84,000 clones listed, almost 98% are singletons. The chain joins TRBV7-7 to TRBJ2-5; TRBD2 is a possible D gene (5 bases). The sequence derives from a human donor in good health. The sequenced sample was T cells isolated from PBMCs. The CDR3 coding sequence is TGTGCCAGCAGCTTGCTTAGCGAACAAGAGACCCAGTACTTC. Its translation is CASSLLSEQETQYF.